This entry concerns a single T cell receptor (beta chain). Measured with immunoSEQ multiplex PCR; TCRdb has only the in-frame clones, and not every one. The data show 260,000 or so clones, around 88% seen once. The CDR3 contains 13 residues. Germline V gene sequence: CDR1 KGHDR, CDR2 SFDVKD. Between the trimmed V and J ends, which lost 12 bases and 0 bases, there was a span of 13 bases. This sample is part of a study of blood T cell repertoires in COVID-19. Study background: Whether acute or convalescent, the COVID-19 samples came from the United States, Italy and Spain. The analysed material was cDNA or gDNA that came from T cells, B-cell-depleted T cells, or PBMCs.

Enrollees, about 18 to 95 years old, lived in 24 US areas. Participants' own reports of clinical history determined their cohort assignment. The chain employs TRBV24-1 and TRBJ2-5; TRBD2 is a possible D gene (6 bases). This receptor was identified in a woman aged 40 to 55 with acute COVID-19. The sequencing input was PBMCs or T cells enriched from blood (not recorded which). Here the CDR3 reads CAVAASDQETQYF. CDR3 sequence (DNA): TGTGCCGTTGCGGCTAGCGACCAAGAGACCCAGTACTTC.